The 14 T cell receptor beta chains below were found in one sample sequenced in a study of blood T cell repertoires in COVID-19. Here immunoSEQ multiplex PCR was the method, and the copy in TCRdb shows in-frame clones only, minus some. The sample includes 70,000 to 80,000 clones, roughly 85% of them seen just once. The sequenced material came from peripheral blood. The receptors shown here come from a woman of 80 years or more with active or convalescent COVID-19.

CDR3 loop: CASRDTGIHYGYTF. The CDR3 region has the DNA TGTGCCAGCAGGGATACCGGGATCCACTATGGCTACACCTTC. The J gene is TRBJ1-2, the V gene TRBV6-5; D gene ambiguous. Trimming took off 6 bases at V and 3 bases at J, with 14 bases between the two ends. Germline values: CDR1 MNHEY, CDR2 SVGAGI. The CDR3 covers 14 residues.

The V gene is TRBV30, the J gene TRBJ1-2; the D gene is possibly TRBD1 (6 bases). The CDR3 has 12 amino acids. CDR1 and CDR2 from the germline V gene are GTSNPN and SVGIG (reference sequence). CDR3 in amino acids: CLETGQSGGYTF. In DNA, the CDR3 is TGTTTGGAAACAGGGCAGTCCGGGGGCTACACCTTC.

This chain joins TRBV4-3 and TRBJ1-5; D ambiguous. Trimming stripped 5 bases from V and 2 bases from J, with 13 bases between. Per germline, CDR1 LGHNA and CDR2 YSLEER. CDR3 size: 15 residues. The CDR3 DNA sequence: TGCGCCAGCAGCGCCGGGGTATGGGGCAATCAGCCCCAGCATTTT. It translates to CASSAGVWGNQPQHF.

The rearrangement uses TRBV3-1 (or the pseudogene TRBV3-2) and TRBJ1-4, with 7 bases that match TRBD1. The CDR3 is 17 residues long. V trimming: 1 base; J trimming: 2 bases; junction bases outside the gene matches: 7. CDR1 is LGHDT and CDR2 is YNNKEL in the germline V gene (reference sequence). CDR3 region: CASSQGRPQGTNEKLFF. Here the CDR3 DNA reads TGTGCCAGCAGCCAAGGGAGGCCACAGGGGACTAATGAAAAACTGTTTTTT.

This chain connects TRBV19 to TRBJ1-2; 8 nucleotides agree with TRBD1. With V trimmed by 1 base and J by 5 bases, 9 bases remained unmatched. CDR1 and CDR2 (germline): LNHDA, SQIVND (reference sequence). The CDR3 is 16 amino acids. The CDR3 loop is CASSIAQDRDLYGYTF. CDR3 in DNA: TGTGCCAGTAGTATAGCCCAGGACAGGGACCTATATGGCTACACCTTC.

This clone was picked up a small number of times. The chain employs TRBV7-2 and TRBJ2-2; D gene uncertain. Germline-derived CDR1 and CDR2 are SGHTA and FQGNSA. The CDR3 spans 14 residues. V lost 5 bases and J 0 bases, leaving 7 bases between the germline ends. CDR3 in amino acids: CASSATTNTGELFF. Written as DNA, the CDR3 is TGTGCCAGCAGCGCCACAACGAACACCGGGGAGCTGTTTTTT.

The chain carries TRBV18 and TRBJ1-4; 7 nucleotides align to TRBD1. The CDR3 spans 15 residues. Unmatched junction bases numbered 5, after V lost 2 bases and J lost 5 bases. Per germline, CDR1 KGHSH and CDR2 LQKENI. CDR3 sequence (DNA): TGTGCCAGCTCACCAGGACAGGCGGGGAATGAAAAACTGTTTTTT. Amino acids: CASSPGQAGNEKLFF.

The J gene is TRBJ2-1, the V gene TRBV6-5; tentative D call: TRBD1 (6 bases). CDR1 MNHEY and CDR2 SVGAGI come from the germline V gene. V was trimmed by 4 bases and J by 8 bases, leaving 15 bases between them. There are 14 residues in the CDR3. CDR3 protein: CASSLNREYDEQFF. The CDR3 region has the DNA TGTGCCAGCAGTTTAAACAGGGAGTACGATGAGCAGTTCTTC.

In its sample, this clone was seen a few times. The rearrangement links TRBV3-1 (or the pseudogene TRBV3-2) to TRBJ1-4; 10 bases are a match to TRBD1. Germline V gene lookup returns CDR1 LGHDT and CDR2 YNNKEL (reference sequence). This CDR3 is built from 15 residues. Losses at the gene ends were 4 bases for V and 6 bases for J; bases not matched to a gene: 5. CDR3 residues: CASSRLGTGDEKLFF. CDR3 coding DNA: TGTGCCAGCAGCCGCTTAGGGACAGGGGATGAAAAACTGTTTTTT.

This sequence joins TRBV18 and TRBJ2-7; tentatively, D is TRBD1 (6 bases). CDR1 and CDR2 from the germline V gene are KGHSH and LQKENI. This CDR3 contains 14 residues. The V end lost 3 bases, the J end lost 0 bases, and 9 bases lay between the germline ends. CDR3 in amino acids: CASSPDSSSYEQYF. DNA of the CDR3: TGTGCCAGCTCACCGGACAGCAGCTCCTACGAGCAGTACTTC.

The V call is TRBV5-1, the J call TRBJ1-1; the D gene is possibly TRBD1 (5 bases). The germline V gene encodes CDR1 SGHRS and CDR2 YFSETQ. The V gene lost 7 bases and the J gene lost 5 bases, with 9 bases spanning the gap. The CDR3 spans 11 residues. The DNA for the CDR3 is TGCGCCAGCCGGAAGGGGACTGAAGCTTTCTTT. This gives the protein CASRKGTEAFF. Together with reference TRBV5-1 and TRBJ1-1, the CDR3 gives the full variable domain: KAGVTQTPRYLIKTRGQQVTLSCSPISGHRSVSWYQQTPGQGLQFLFEYFSETQRNKGNFPGRFSGRQFSNSRSEMNVSTLELGDSALYLCASRKGTEAFFGQGTRLTVV.

The rearrangement links TRBV9 to TRBJ2-3, with TRBD2 identical over 10 bases. Germline-derived CDR1 and CDR2 are SGDLS and YYNGEE. The CDR3 loop spans 15 amino acids. J gave up 6 bases and V 4 bases, and 8 bases lay outside the gene matches. CDR3 nucleotides: TGTGCCAGCAGCAAACAGCGGGGGGGATCTGATACGCAGTATTTT. The encoded protein is CASSKQRGGSDTQYF.

The chain has TRBV7-8 and TRBJ1-5, with D unresolved. Germline V gene data show CDR1 as SGHVS and CDR2 as FQNEAQ. V dropped 0 bases and J dropped 4 bases, with 7 bases sitting between them. This CDR3 has 14 amino acids. The CDR3 DNA reads as TGTGCCAGCAGCTTAGCGCTAATTAATCAGCCCCAGCATTTT. Its translation is CASSLALINQPQHF.

The chain uses TRBV18 and TRBJ1-5; 9 nucleotides agree with TRBD1. Germline V gene lookup returns CDR1 KGHSH and CDR2 LQKENI. The CDR3 consists of 14 residues. Trimming cost V 2 bases and J 5 bases; bases outside gene matches: 1. CDR3 residues: CASSPGTGYQPQHF. The CDR3 region has the DNA TGTGCCAGCTCACCAGGGACAGGGTATCAGCCCCAGCATTTT.